This T cell receptor (beta chain) was retrieved from a study of blood T cell repertoires in COVID-19 (dated by TCRdb to 2020 to 2021). A note on the overall study: Samples from collaborators originated in the United States, Italy and Spain and spanned both the acute and convalescent phases of COVID-19. The sample metadata nearly always contained a de-identified subject ID, COVID-19 status, age in years and sex. Deeply sampled blood TCRbeta repertoires from subjects exposed to, actively infected with, or recovered from COVID-19 were included in the dataset. Where available, HLA class I and class II types were obtained from metadata supplied by the sample provider rather than from assay-based typing. The repertoires were released in a freely available public database intended as a resource for research on the immune response to SARS-CoV-2. Samples came from the ongoing ImmuneRACE study (first 160 participants) plus 1,254 subjects from 6 global collaborators. The prospective study material was composed of cDNA or gDNA derived from T cells, B-cell-depleted T cells, or PBMCs.

The immunoSEQ Assay, a bias-controlled multiplex PCR, was used to amplify TCRbeta CDR3 regions from genomic DNA. The paper's processing steps were these. Within the assay, amplification of reference gene primers was used to estimate how many nucleated cells each sample contained. To quantify the absolute abundance of each unique TCRbeta CDR3 rearrangement, sequence reads were collapsed and filtered. For each sample, productive Simpson clonality was calculated as the square root of Simpson's diversity index across productive rearrangements. TCRdb mirrors the immuneACCESS table, restricted to in-frame sequences. Some clones are absent from its copies; in checked studies, under half trace to an unresolved V gene, and the reason for the others is unknown. That table is the source of V, J and clone size, and D and trimming were worked out from the DNA. The sample includes about 270,000 clones, with 89% observed a single time. The top ten hold approximately 2% of the sample.

Whole blood was collected in K2EDTA tubes by collaborating institutions according to the institutions' own protocols. Collaborator samples were shipped for TCRbeta analysis as frozen whole blood, isolated PBMCs, or DNA extracted from either sample type. Study-level results and caveats: How much clinical and demographic metadata was included differed by source and by participant, and the metadata was provided uncurated.

Counted from cysteine to phenylalanine, this CDR3 has 13 amino acids. CDR3 DNA only is kept here, 39 bases in frame from base 1. The trim is 3 bases for V and 5 bases for J, with a gap of 11 bases between the germline ends. CDR1 and CDR2 (SGHRS, YFSETQ) derive from the germline V gene. Notes on this clone: It has no known antigen specificity. No much larger clone exists at a distance of one base, and base qualities are not known.

This sequence uses TRBV5-1 and TRBJ2-5, and possibly TRBD2, on 6 matching bases. Sequenced material: peripheral blood. The receptor's source is a man aged 50 to 60 with acute or convalescent COVID-19. The nucleotide sequence reads as follows: TGCGCCAGCAGCTCCGGACTACATGAGACCCAGTACTTC. This codes for CASSSGLHETQYF.